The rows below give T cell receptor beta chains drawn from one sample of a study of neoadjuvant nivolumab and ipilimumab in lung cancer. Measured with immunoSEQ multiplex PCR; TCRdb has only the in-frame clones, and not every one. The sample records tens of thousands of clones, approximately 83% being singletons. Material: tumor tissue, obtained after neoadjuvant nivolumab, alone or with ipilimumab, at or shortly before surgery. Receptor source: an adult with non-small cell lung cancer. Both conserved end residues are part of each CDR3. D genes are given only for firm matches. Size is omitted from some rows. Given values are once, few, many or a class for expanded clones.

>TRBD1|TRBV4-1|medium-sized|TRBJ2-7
TGCGCCAGCAGCCAAGCCGGGACAGGGCCCTACGAGCAGTACTTC
CASSQAGTGPYEQYF
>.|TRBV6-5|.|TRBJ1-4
TGTGCCAGCAGTTACTCGACAGCAACTAATGAAAAACTGTTTTTT
CASSYSTATNEKLFF
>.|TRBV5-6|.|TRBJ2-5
TGTGCCAGCAGTCTCCAGGGGTTCCAAGAGACCCAGTACTTC
CASSLQGFQETQYF
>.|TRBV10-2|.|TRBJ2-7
TGCGCCACCACGAAGGGGTCCGAGCAGTACTTC
CATTKGSEQYF
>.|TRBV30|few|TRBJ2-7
TGTGCCTGGAGATCCCCCGGGAGCAGGTACGAGCAGTACTTC
CAWRSPGSRYEQYF
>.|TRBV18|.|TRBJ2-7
TGTGCCAGCTCCTCACAGGGACAACAGTACTTC
CASSSQGQQYF
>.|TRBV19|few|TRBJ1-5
TGTGCCGGACGAGGGCAGGGGAGCAATCAGCCCCAGCATTTT
CAGRGQGSNQPQHF
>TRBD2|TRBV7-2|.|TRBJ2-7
TGTGCCAGCAGCTATCAGCGGGACTCCTACGAGCAGTACTTC
CASSYQRDSYEQYF
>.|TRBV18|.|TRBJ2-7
TGTGCCAGCTCACCAATCCCAGGTAGAGCCTACGAGCAGTACTTC
CASSPIPGRAYEQYF
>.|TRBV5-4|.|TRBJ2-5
TGTGCCAGCAGCTTGCGACTGGGGGGCCAAGAGACCCAGTACTTC
CASSLRLGGQETQYF
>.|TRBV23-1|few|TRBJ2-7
TGCGCCAGCAGTCATCCAACCCACGAGCAGTACTTC
CASSHPTHEQYF
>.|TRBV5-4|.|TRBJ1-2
TGTGCCAGCAGTTTTGGACAGAACATAGCTAACTATGGCTACACCTTC
CASSFGQNIANYGYTF
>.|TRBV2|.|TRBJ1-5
TGTGCCAGCATGCAACAGCCGTCCAATCAGCCCCAGCATTTT
CASMQQPSNQPQHF
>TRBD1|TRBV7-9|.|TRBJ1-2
TGTGCCAGCAGCTTAGGAGGGACAGCTTTTATTGGCTACACCTTC
CASSLGGTAFIGYTF
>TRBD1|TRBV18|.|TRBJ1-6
TGTGCCAGCTCACCCGACAGGGGGAATTCACCCCTCCACTTT
CASSPDRGNSPLHF
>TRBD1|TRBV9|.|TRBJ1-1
TGTGCCAGCAGCTTGGCAGGGGGCGCGTACACTGAAGCTTTCTTT
CASSLAGGAYTEAFF
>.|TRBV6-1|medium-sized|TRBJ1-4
TGTGCCACCCTGTCCACCTCGGACGAAAAACTGTTTTTT
CATLSTSDEKLFF
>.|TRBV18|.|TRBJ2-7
TGTGCCAGCTCACCAAGTCTAAACTACGAGCAGTACTTC
CASSPSLNYEQYF
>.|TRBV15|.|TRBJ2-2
TGTGCCACCAGCAGAGGAGGTAGGGGTGGCACCGGGGAGCTGTTTTTT
CATSRGGRGGTGELFF
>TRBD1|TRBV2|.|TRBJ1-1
TGTGCCAGCAGGGACAGGGGCGAAGCTTTCTTT
CASRDRGEAFF
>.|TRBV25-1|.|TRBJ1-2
TGTGCCAGCAGTGACCCGAATCTATTGGGGAACTATGGCTACACCTTC
CASSDPNLLGNYGYTF
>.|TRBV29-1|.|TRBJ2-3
TGCAGCGCCCCGGGGTCAGTGGGTGGTACGCAGTATTTT
CSAPGSVGGTQYF
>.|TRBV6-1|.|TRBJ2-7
TGTGCCAGCAGTGAACAGCTCTACGAGCAGTACTTC
CASSEQLYEQYF
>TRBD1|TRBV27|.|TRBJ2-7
TGTGCCAGCAGCAGGTCTCCGGGACAGGGCCCCTACGAGCAGTACTTC
CASSRSPGQGPYEQYF
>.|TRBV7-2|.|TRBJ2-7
TGTGCCAGCAGCTTAGGGAGCGGACAGTCGGGCGAATACGAGCAGTACTTC
CASSLGSGQSGEYEQYF
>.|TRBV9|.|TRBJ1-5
TGTGCCAGCAGCGTAGGGGGGGACCGGGACCAGCCCCAGCATTTT
CASSVGGDRDQPQHF
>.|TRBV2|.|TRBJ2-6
TGTGCCAGCACCGGGTCTGGGGCCAACGTCCTGACTTTC
CASTGSGANVLTF
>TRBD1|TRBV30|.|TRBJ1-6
TGTGCCTGGAGTCCGATCCGGGACAGGGGCAAATCACCCCTCCACTTT
CAWSPIRDRGKSPLHF
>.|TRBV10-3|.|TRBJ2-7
TGTGCCATCCGGCAGGGTGCCAGGGTATACTACGAGCAGTACTTC
CAIRQGARVYYEQYF
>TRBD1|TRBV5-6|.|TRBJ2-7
TGTGCCAGCAGCCCTACAGGGGACTCCTACGAGCAGTACTTC
CASSPTGDSYEQYF
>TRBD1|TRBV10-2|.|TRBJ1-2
TGCGCCAGCAACGAACAGGGGGCAGGCTATGGCTACACCTTC
CASNEQGAGYGYTF
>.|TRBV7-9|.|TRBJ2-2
TGTGCCAGCAGCTTACAGCGGGCCCCGAATAAGGGGGAGCTGTTTTTT
CASSLQRAPNKGELFF
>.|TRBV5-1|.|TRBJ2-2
TGCGCCAGCAAGGGGCCCGGGACCTCGACCGGGGAGCTGTTTTTT
CASKGPGTSTGELFF
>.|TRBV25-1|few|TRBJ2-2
TGTGCCAGCAGTGAATTCGGGAGCGGGACCGGGGAGCTGTTTTTT
CASSEFGSGTGELFF
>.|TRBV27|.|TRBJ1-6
TGTGCCAGCAGTTCCACCCCGGACAGTTATAATTCACCCCTCCACTTT
CASSSTPDSYNSPLHF
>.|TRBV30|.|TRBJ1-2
TGTGCCTGGACCGGTGCGGGCGCGGGCTACACCTTC
CAWTGAGAGYTF
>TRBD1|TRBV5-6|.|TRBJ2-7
TGTGCCAGCAGAGCCCCCGGGACAGAGATTCGGAAGCAGTACTTC
CASRAPGTEIRKQYF
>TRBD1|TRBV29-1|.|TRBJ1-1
TGCAGCGTTGACAGGGGGAGAAACACTGAAGCTTTCTTT
CSVDRGRNTEAFF
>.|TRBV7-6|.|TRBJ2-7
TGTGCCAGCAGCCTAACGACTCCGGGGGGCCCCTACGAGCAGTACTTC
CASSLTTPGGPYEQYF
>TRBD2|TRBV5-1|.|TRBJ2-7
TGCGCCAGCAGCTCCCCGGGACTAGAGACCTACGAGCAGTACTTC
CASSSPGLETYEQYF
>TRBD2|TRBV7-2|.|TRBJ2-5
TGTGCCAGCAGCACCGGGACTAGCGGGCAAGAGACCCAGTACTTC
CASSTGTSGQETQYF
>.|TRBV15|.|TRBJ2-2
TGTGCCACCAGCAGAGGAGGGAGCAACACCGGGGAGCTGTTTTTT
CATSRGGSNTGELFF
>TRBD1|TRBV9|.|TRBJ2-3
TGTGCCAGCAGCGCGACAGGGGGCTCGACAGATACGCAGTATTTT
CASSATGGSTDTQYF
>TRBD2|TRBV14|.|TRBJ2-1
TGTGCCAGCAGCCAAGATACCAGTGGAGAACTAGCGAATGAGCAGTTCTTC
CASSQDTSGELANEQFF
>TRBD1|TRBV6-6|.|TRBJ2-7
TGTGCCAGCAGCCCGACAGGGGCCTACGAGCAGTACTTC
CASSPTGAYEQYF
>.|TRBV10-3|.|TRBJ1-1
TGTGCCATCAGGACCGGACACCCCGTTCCTGAAGCTTTCTTT
CAIRTGHPVPEAFF
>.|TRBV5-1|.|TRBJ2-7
TGCGCCAGCAGCCTGTTTCAGGCCGAGCAGTACTTC
CASSLFQAEQYF
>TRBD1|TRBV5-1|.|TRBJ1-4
TGCGCCAGCGGATTGACAGGGGATAATGAAAAACTGTTTTTT
CASGLTGDNEKLFF
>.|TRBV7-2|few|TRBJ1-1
TGTGCCAGCAGCCCGGACACCTTTGAAGCTTTCTTT
CASSPDTFEAFF